The 14 T cell receptor beta chains reported below all come from one sample, sequenced in a study of cytomegalovirus exposure and HLA in healthy donors. TCRdb keeps only in-frame clones here, not all; method: immunoSEQ multiplex PCR. The sample records about 130,000 clones, roughly 90% being singletons. Input material: PBMCs. All receptors derive from a young man in good health and CMV-seronegative.

V gene TRBV2 combines with J gene TRBJ1-5; 7 nucleotides agree with TRBD1. CDR1 and CDR2 from the germline V gene are SNHLY and FYNNEI. The CDR3 covers 15 residues. Trimming at V came to 5 bases and at J to 0 bases, leaving 4 bases not matched to a gene. DNA of the CDR3: TGTGCCAGCAGTCCGCGACAGGGTAGCAATCAGCCCCAGCATTTT. Translated, it gives CASSPRQGSNQPQHF.

The chain couples TRBV9 to TRBJ2-1; a weak D match, TRBD2 (6 bases). The V gene's germline CDR1 is SGDLS and CDR2 YYNGEE. CDR3 size: 11 residues. The V gene lost 2 bases and the J gene lost 9 bases, with 6 bases spanning the gap. The CDR3 DNA reads as TGTGCCAGCAGCGTGGAGGGTGAGCAGTTCTTC. It yields the protein CASSVEGEQFF.

The chain uses TRBV5-1 and TRBJ2-7; 8 bases match TRBD1. Losses at the gene ends were 3 bases for V and 3 bases for J; bases not matched to a gene: 8. The length of the CDR3 is 15 residues. Germline lookup yields CDR1 SGHRS and CDR2 YFSETQ. CDR3 in DNA: TGCGCCAGCAGCTCGATCGACAGGGGAGACTACGAGCAGTACTTC. This codes for CASSSIDRGDYEQYF.

V gene TRBV6-5 combines with J gene TRBJ2-7, with 11 bases identical to TRBD1. The CDR3 extends over 15 amino acids. Trimming cost V 4 bases and J 3 bases; bases outside gene matches: 5. Germline V lookup: CDR1 MNHEY, CDR2 SVGAGI. The CDR3 spells CASSSDRGQGYEQYF. The CDR3 region has the DNA TGTGCCAGCAGTTCGGACAGGGGGCAGGGCTACGAGCAGTACTTC.

The chain combines TRBV5-1 with TRBJ1-1; 9 bases map to TRBD1. With 0 bases clipped from V and 5 bases from J, the junction kept 5 bases outside the gene matches. The CDR3 runs 15 residues. Looked up from germline, CDR1 is SGHRS and CDR2 is YFSETQ. The CDR3 region is CASSLEDRGWTEAFF. CDR3 bases: TGCGCCAGCAGCTTGGAGGACAGGGGTTGGACTGAAGCTTTCTTT.

The chain couples TRBV6-1 to TRBJ1-5; no reliable D call. This CDR3 is built from 13 residues. V lost 5 bases, J lost 6 bases, and 11 bases lay in between. Germline V gene sequence: CDR1 MNHNS, CDR2 SASEGT. The CDR3 loop is CASSIVLGQPQHF. DNA for the CDR3: TGTGCCAGCAGTATTGTACTTGGTCAGCCCCAGCATTTT.

The chain uses TRBV5-1 and TRBJ2-5; 9 bases match TRBD2. The trim removed 4 bases at V and 5 bases at J, leaving 6 bases unmatched. CDR1 is SGHRS and CDR2 is YFSETQ in the germline V gene. This CDR3 region has 14 residues. CDR3 coding DNA: TGCGCCAGCAGCGTGCCTAGCGGGACCGAGACCCAGTACTTC. This codes for CASSVPSGTETQYF.

This clone has only one observation. The V call is TRBV19, the J call TRBJ2-7; possibly TRBD1 for D (5 bases). Trimming cost V 9 bases and J 0 bases, with 27 bases left between them. The CDR3 length is 18 residues. Germline V gives CDR1 LNHDA, CDR2 SQIVND (reference sequence). CDR3 DNA sequence: TGTGCCAGGGCCCGGGCCAGGGAAAATAACAATAGCTCCTACGAGCAGTACTTC. Translation: CARARARENNNSSYEQYF.

The chain carries TRBV7-8 and TRBJ1-5, with unresolved D. CDR3 length: 16 amino acids. V was shortened by 1 base and J by 6 bases, with 16 bases between the two germline ends. Looked up from germline, CDR1 is SGHVS and CDR2 is FQNEAQ. The CDR3 loop is CASSLGQANIGQPQHF. CDR3 nucleotide sequence: TGTGCCAGCAGCTTAGGGCAGGCAAACATTGGTCAGCCCCAGCATTTT.

This chain connects TRBV2 to TRBJ1-1, with unresolved D. The CDR3 sequence is 14 residues long. The V gene's germline CDR1 is SNHLY and CDR2 FYNNEI. The V end was cut by 7 bases, the J end by 0 bases, with 12 bases between. CDR3 in amino acids: CASIQWAVNTEAFF. CDR3 nucleotides: TGTGCCAGCATCCAGTGGGCAGTGAACACTGAAGCTTTCTTT.

CDR3 in amino acids: CASSLLGGDTGELFF. For the CDR3, the DNA is TGTGCCAGCAGTTTATTGGGGGGGGACACCGGGGAGCTGTTTTTT. The rearrangement joins TRBV27 to TRBJ2-2, with 7 bases that match TRBD2. V shed 1 base, J shed 3 bases, and the junction held 2 bases outside the gene matches. Germline-derived CDR1 and CDR2 are MNHEY and SMNVEV (reference sequence). This CDR3 has 15 amino acids.

The rearrangement links TRBV28 to TRBJ1-5; D is ambiguous. V gave up 2 bases and J gave up 2 bases, with 16 bases separating them. CDR1 is MDHEN and CDR2 is SYDVKM in the germline V gene. The CDR3 runs to 17 residues. CDR3: CASSLHLGGRGNQPQHF. DNA for the CDR3: TGTGCCAGCAGTTTACATCTCGGAGGGAGAGGCAATCAGCCCCAGCATTTT. Full variable domain (rest looked up from reference TRBV28 and TRBJ1-5): DVKVTQSSRYLVKRTGEKVFLECVQDMDHENMFWYRQDPGLGLRLIYFSYDVKMKEKGDIPEGYSVSREKKERFSLILESASTNQTSMYLCASSLHLGGRGNQPQHFGDGTRLSIL.

The rearrangement uses TRBV11-1 and TRBJ2-7; D is possibly TRBD1 (6 bases). Trimming pared 6 bases from V and 0 bases from J, leaving 15 bases between. The CDR3 is 15 residues long. Germline CDR1 is SGHAT and CDR2 is FQDESV (reference sequence). CDR3 in DNA: TGTGCCAGCAGAGCCGGGACATCCAGCTCCTACGAGCAGTACTTC. As protein: CASRAGTSSSYEQYF.

CDR3: CASSVGTGGTEAFF. CDR3 coding DNA: TGCGCCAGCAGCGTCGGGACAGGGGGGACTGAAGCTTTCTTT. The genes are TRBV5-1 and TRBJ1-1; 11 bases agree with TRBD1. Trimming at V came to 4 bases and at J to 5 bases, leaving 4 bases not matched to a gene. This CDR3 has 14 amino acids. CDR1 SGHRS and CDR2 YFSETQ come from the germline V gene.